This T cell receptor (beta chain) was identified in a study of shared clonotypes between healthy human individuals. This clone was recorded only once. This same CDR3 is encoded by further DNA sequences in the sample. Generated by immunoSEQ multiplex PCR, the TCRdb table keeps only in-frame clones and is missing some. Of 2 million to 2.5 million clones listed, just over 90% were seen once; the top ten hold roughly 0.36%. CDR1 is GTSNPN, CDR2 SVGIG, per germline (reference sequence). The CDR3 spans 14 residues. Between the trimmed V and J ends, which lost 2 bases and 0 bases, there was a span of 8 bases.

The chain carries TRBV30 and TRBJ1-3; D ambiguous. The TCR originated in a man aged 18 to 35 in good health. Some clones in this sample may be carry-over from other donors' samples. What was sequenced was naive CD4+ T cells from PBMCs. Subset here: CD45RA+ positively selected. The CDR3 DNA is TGTGCCTGGAGTTCATCCCACTCTGGAAACACCATATATTTT. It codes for CAWSSSHSGNTIYF. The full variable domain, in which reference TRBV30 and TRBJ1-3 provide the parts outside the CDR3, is SQTIHQWPATLVQPVGSPLSLECTVEGTSNPNLYWYRQAAGRGLQLLFYSVGIGQISSEVPQNLSASRPQDRQFILSSKKLLLSDSGFYLCAWSSSHSGNTIYFGEGSWLTVV.